This TCR beta chain was sequenced in a study of blood T cell repertoires in COVID-19. At the level of the study: The samples span acute and convalescent COVID-19 from the United States, Italy and Spain. PBMCs, B-cell-depleted T cells, or T cells were the source of the cDNA or gDNA that made up the material.

The sample holds a few counts of this clone. The CDR3 spans 14 residues. Trimming shortened V by 4 bases and J by 3 bases, and 10 bases separated the two germline ends. Germline loops: CDR1 WNHNN, CDR2 SYGVQD (reference sequence). TCRdb keeps only in-frame clones here, not all; method: immunoSEQ multiplex PCR. The sample contains around 65,000 clones, nearly 80% of which appear only once. The receptor comes from a human donor in a cohort sampled during active COVID-19. The sequenced material came from peripheral blood. V is TRBV10-1 and J is TRBJ2-1; TRBD2 is a possible D gene (6 bases). The CDR3 region is CASSGDGSYNEQFF. CDR3 sequence (DNA): TGCGCCAGCAGTGGTGACGGGAGCTACAATGAGCAGTTCTTC.